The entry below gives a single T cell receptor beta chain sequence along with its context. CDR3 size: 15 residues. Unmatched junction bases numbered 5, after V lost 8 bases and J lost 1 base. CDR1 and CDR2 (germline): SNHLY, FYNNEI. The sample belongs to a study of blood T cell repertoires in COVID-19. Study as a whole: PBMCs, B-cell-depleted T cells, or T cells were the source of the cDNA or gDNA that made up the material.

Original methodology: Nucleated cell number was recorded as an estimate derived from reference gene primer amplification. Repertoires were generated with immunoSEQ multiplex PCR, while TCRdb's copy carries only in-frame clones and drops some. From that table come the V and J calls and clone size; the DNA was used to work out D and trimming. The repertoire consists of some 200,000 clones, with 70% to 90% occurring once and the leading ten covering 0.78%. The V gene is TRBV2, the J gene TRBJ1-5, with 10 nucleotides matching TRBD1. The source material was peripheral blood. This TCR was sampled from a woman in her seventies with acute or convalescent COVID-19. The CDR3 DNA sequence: TGTGCCAGCGGGGACAGGGGACTGAGCAATCAGCCCCAGCATTTT. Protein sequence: CASGDRGLSNQPQHF.